These 9 T cell receptor beta chains were all obtained from the same sample, sequenced in a study of T cell changes during pregnancy in multiple sclerosis. The data were produced by immunoSEQ multiplex PCR, yet TCRdb's version contains in-frame clones alone and is incomplete. In the table there are about 67,000 clones, about 91% of which are singletons. Material: peripheral blood, obtained after pregnancy. All receptors come from a female donor with multiple sclerosis, enrolled in a pregnancy study.

V and J are TRBV7-6 and TRBJ2-5; D might be TRBD2 (5 bases). V lost 3 bases, J lost 3 bases, and 8 bases lay in between. CDR1 is SGHVS, CDR2 FNYEAQ, per germline. The CDR3 covers 13 residues. The CDR3: CASSLGAEETQYF. The CDR3 DNA reads as TGTGCCAGCAGCTTGGGAGCGGAAGAGACCCAGTACTTC.

The V and J genes are TRBV7-8 and TRBJ2-3; no clear D gene. Germline CDR1 reads SGHVS; CDR2 reads FQNEAQ. This CDR3 is built from 14 residues. The V gene lost 3 bases and the J gene lost 2 bases, with 9 bases spanning the gap. The CDR3 nucleotides read TGTGCCAGCAGCTTCTCGCGATACACAGATACGCAGTATTTT. It encodes CASSFSRYTDTQYF.

This chain connects TRBV4-1 to TRBJ1-1, with 11 bases aligning to TRBD1. The CDR3 sequence is 15 residues long. The V gene's germline CDR1 is MGHRA and CDR2 YSYEKL. V lost 4 bases, J lost 7 bases, and 8 bases stayed unmatched. The DNA for the CDR3 is TGCGCCAGCAGCCTCCGTCCGGACAGGGGGCTTGAAGCTTTCTTT. Protein sequence: CASSLRPDRGLEAFF.

For the CDR3, the DNA is TGCGCCAGCAGCGGGAGGACTAGCGGGAATGAGCAGTTCTTC. Its translation: CASSGRTSGNEQFF. The chain couples TRBV5-1 to TRBJ2-1; 11 nucleotides match TRBD2. CDR1 and CDR2 (germline): SGHRS, YFSETQ. V shed 4 bases and J 7 bases; nucleotides not matched to a gene: 4. This CDR3 region has 14 residues.

About this clone: The conserved final phenylalanine or tryptophan is absent from the CDR3, which likely points to a read error. The DNA is left out, because the CDR3 cannot be placed on it with certainty; the CDR3 is given as TCRdb lists it. The V and J genes are TRBV21-1 and TRBJ2-7; the D segment call TRBD1 is taken from the table without a DNA check. TRBV21-1 is a recognized pseudogene. Both ends counted, the CDR3 spans 10 residues. CDR3 sequence: CASSPGTGGL.

This chain connects TRBV29-1 to TRBJ2-7; 7 bases align to TRBD1. V trimming: 0 bases; J trimming: 1 base; junction bases outside the gene matches: 6. Germline CDR1 and CDR2: SQVTM and ANQGSEA. The CDR3 has 15 residues. The CDR3 here is CSVEEPGQPSYEQYF. The CDR3 region has the DNA TGCAGCGTTGAAGAGCCGGGACAGCCATCCTACGAGCAGTACTTC.

V usage is TRBV7-9 and J usage is TRBJ2-1; D unresolved. Germline assignment: CDR1 SEHNR and CDR2 FQNEAQ (reference sequence). The CDR3 has 14 amino acids. Trimming left V 2 bases short and J 3 bases short, with 8 bases between. This CDR3 reads CASSLSADYNEQFF. The CDR3 nucleotides read TGTGCCAGCAGCTTAAGCGCCGACTACAATGAGCAGTTCTTC.

This clone was recorded only once. The CDR3 sequence: CASSQRGYGYGYTF. CDR3 nucleotides: TGCGCCAGCAGCCAGCGGGGGTATGGCTATGGCTACACCTTC. The rearrangement links TRBV4-1 to TRBJ1-2; tentatively, D is TRBD1 (5 bases). Germline CDR1 reads MGHRA; CDR2 reads YSYEKL. V was clipped by 3 bases and J by 4 bases, with 12 bases between them. This CDR3 comprises 14 residues.

This chain links TRBV19 with TRBJ2-1; D is perhaps TRBD1 (6 bases). The CDR3 extends over 13 amino acids. CDR1 and CDR2 from the germline V gene are LNHDA and SQIVND (reference sequence). V was shortened by 1 base and J by 8 bases, with 9 bases between the two germline ends. The CDR3 protein is CASSIGRGHEQFF. The CDR3 DNA follows: TGTGCCAGTAGTATAGGCAGGGGTCATGAGCAGTTCTTC.